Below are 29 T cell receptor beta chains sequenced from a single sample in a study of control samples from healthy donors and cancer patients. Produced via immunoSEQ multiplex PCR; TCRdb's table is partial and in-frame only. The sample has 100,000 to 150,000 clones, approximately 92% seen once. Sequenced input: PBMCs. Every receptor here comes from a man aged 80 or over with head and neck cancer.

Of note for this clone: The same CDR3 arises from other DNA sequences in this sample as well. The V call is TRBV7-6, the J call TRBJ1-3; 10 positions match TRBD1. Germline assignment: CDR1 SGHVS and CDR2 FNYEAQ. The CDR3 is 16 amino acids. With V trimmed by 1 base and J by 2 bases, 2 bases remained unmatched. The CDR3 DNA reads TGTGCCAGCAGCTTAGGGACAGGGGGACCTGGAAACACCATATATTTT. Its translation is CASSLGTGGPGNTIYF.

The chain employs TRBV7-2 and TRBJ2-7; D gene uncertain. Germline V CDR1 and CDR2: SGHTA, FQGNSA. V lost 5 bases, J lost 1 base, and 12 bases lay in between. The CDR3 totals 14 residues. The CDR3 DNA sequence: TGTGCCAGCAGCCCCCGTCGGTCGTCCTACGAGCAGTACTTC. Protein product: CASSPRRSSYEQYF.

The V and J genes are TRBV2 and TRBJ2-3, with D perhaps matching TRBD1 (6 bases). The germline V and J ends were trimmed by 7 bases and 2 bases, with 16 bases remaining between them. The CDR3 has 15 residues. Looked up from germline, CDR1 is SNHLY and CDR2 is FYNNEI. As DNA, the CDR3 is TGTGCCAGCAAGGCCCGGGACACCTACACAGATACGCAGTATTTT. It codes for CASKARDTYTDTQYF.

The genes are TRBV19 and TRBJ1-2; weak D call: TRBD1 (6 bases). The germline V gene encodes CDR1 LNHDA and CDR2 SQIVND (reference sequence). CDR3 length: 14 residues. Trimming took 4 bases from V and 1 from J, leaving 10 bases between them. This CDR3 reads CASSTLDSNYGYTF. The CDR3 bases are TGTGCCAGTAGTACCCTGGACAGTAACTATGGCTACACCTTC.

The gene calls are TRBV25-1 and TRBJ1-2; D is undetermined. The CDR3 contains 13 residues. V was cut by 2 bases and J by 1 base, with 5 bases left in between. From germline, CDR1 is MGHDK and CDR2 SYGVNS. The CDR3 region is CASSEHLNYGYTF. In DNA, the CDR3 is TGTGCCAGCAGTGAACACCTTAACTATGGCTACACCTTC.

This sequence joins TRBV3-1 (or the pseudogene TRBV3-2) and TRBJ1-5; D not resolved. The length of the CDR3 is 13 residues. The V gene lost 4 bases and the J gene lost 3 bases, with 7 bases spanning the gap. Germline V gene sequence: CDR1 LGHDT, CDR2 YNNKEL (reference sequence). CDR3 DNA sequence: TGTGCCAGCAGCCCCCAGCTCAATCAGCCCCAGCATTTT. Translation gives CASSPQLNQPQHF.

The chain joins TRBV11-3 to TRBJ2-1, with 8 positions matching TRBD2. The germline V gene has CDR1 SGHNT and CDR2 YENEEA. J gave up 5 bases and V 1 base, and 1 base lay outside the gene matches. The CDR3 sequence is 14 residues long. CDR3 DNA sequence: TGTGCCAGCAGCTTAGCGGGAGGGAACAATGAGCAGTTCTTC. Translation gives CASSLAGGNNEQFF.

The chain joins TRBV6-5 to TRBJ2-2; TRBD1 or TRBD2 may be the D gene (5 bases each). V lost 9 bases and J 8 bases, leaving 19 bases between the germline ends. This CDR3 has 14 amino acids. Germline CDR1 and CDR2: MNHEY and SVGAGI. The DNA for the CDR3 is TGTGCCAGTCAAATCGGGGCGATGACAGGGGAGCTGTTTTTT. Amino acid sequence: CASQIGAMTGELFF.

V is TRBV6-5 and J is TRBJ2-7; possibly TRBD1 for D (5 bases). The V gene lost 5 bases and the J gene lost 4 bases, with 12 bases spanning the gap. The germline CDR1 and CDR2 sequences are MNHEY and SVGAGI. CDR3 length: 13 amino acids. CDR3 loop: CASSRQHEYEQYF. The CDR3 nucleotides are TGTGCCAGCAGTAGACAGCACGAGTACGAGCAGTACTTC.

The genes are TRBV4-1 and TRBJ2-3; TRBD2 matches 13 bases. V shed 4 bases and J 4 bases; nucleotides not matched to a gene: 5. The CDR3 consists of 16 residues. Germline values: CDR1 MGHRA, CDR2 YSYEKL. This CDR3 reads CASSRGLAGAPDTQYF. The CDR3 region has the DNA TGCGCCAGCAGCCGCGGACTAGCGGGAGCTCCAGATACGCAGTATTTT.

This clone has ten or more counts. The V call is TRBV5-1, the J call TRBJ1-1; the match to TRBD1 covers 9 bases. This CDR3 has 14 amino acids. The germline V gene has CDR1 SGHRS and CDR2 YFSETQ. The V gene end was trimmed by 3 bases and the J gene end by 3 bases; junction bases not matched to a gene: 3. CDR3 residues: CASSSDRGDTEAFF. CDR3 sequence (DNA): TGCGCCAGCAGCTCGGACAGGGGAGACACTGAAGCTTTCTTT. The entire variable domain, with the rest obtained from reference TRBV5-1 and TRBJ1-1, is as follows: KAGVTQTPRYLIKTRGQQVTLSCSPISGHRSVSWYQQTPGQGLQFLFEYFSETQRNKGNFPGRFSGRQFSNSRSEMNVSTLELGDSALYLCASSSDRGDTEAFFGQGTRLTVV.

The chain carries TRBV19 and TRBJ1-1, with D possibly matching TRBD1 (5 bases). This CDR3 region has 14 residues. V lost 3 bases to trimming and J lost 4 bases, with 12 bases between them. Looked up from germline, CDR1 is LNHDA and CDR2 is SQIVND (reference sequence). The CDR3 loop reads CASSMGQGPTEAFF. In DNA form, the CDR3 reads TGTGCCAGTAGTATGGGTCAGGGCCCCACTGAAGCTTTCTTT.

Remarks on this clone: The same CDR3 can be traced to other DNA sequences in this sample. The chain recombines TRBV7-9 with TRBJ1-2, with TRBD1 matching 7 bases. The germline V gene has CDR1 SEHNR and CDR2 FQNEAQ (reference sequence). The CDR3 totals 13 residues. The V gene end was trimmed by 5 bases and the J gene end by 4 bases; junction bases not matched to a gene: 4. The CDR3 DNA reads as TGTGCCAGCAGCCAGGGACAGAGCTATGGCTACACCTTC. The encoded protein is CASSQGQSYGYTF.

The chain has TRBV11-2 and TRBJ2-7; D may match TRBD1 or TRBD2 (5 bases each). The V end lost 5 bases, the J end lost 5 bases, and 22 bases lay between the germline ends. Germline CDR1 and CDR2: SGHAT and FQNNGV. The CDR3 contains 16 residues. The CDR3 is CASSALHGTSFDEQYF. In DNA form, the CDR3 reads TGTGCCAGCAGCGCCCTTCATGGGACCAGTTTCGACGAGCAGTACTTC. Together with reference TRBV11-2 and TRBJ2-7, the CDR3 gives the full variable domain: EAGVAQSPRYKIIEKRQSVAFWCNPISGHATLYWYQQILGQGPKLLIQFQNNGVVDDSQLPKDRFSAERLKGVDSTLKIQPAKLEDSAVYLCASSALHGTSFDEQYFGPGTRLTVT.

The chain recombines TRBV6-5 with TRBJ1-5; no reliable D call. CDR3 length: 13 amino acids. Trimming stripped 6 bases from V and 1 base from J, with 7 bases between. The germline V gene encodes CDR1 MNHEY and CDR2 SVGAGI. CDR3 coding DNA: TGTGCCAGCAGAGGGCTGAGCAATCAGCCCCAGCATTTT. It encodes CASRGLSNQPQHF.

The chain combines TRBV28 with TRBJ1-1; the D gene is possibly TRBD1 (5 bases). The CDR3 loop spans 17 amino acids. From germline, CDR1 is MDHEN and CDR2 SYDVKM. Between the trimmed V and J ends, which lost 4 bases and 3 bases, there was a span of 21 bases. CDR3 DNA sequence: TGTGCCAGCAGTTGGGTCAATCGATTTGGGGCGCACACTGAAGCTTTCTTT. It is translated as CASSWVNRFGAHTEAFF.

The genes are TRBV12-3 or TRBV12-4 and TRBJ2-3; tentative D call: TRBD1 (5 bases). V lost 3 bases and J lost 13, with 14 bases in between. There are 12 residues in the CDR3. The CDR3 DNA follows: TGTGCCAGCAGTTTTAGCAGGGAATTCGAGTATTTT. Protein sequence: CASSFSREFEYF.

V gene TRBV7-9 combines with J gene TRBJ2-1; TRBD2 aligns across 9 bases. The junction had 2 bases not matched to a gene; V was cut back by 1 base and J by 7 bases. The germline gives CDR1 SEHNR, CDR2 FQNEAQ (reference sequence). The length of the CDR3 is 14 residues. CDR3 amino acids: CASSLGLAGNEQFF. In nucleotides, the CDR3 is TGTGCCAGCAGCTTAGGTCTAGCGGGGAATGAGCAGTTCTTC.

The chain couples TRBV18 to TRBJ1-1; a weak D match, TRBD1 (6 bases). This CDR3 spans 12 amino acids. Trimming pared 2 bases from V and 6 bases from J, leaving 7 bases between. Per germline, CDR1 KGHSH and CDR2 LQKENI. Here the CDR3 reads CASSPGGPEAFF. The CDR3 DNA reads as TGTGCCAGCTCACCAGGGGGGCCTGAAGCTTTCTTT.

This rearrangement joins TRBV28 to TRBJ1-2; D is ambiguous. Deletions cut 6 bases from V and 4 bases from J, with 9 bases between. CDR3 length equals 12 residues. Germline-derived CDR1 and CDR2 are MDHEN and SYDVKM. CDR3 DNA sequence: TGTGCCAGCAGCCCCGAGGTCTATGGCTACACCTTC. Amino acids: CASSPEVYGYTF.

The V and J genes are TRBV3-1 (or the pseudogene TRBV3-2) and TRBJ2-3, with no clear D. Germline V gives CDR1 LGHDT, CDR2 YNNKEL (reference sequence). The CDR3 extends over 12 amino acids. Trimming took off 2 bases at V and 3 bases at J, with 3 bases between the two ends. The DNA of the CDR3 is TGTGCCAGCAGCCAACTAACAGATACGCAGTATTTT. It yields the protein CASSQLTDTQYF.

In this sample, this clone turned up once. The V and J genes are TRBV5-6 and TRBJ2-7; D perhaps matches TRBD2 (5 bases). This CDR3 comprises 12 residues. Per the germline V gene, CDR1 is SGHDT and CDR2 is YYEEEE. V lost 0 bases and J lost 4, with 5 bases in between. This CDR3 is CASSLGGYEQYF. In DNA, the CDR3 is TGTGCCAGCAGCTTGGGAGGGTACGAGCAGTACTTC.

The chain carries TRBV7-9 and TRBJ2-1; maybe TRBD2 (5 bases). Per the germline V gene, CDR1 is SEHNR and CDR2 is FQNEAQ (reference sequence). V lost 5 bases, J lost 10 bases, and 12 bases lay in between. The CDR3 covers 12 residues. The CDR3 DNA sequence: TGTGCCAGCAGCCCCGGCCCGGGGGAGCAGTTCTTC. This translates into CASSPGPGEQFF.

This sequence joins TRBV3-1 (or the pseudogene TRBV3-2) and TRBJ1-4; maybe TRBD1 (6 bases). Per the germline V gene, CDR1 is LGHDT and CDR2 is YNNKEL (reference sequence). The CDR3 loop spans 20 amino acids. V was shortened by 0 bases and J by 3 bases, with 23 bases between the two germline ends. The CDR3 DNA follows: TGTGCCAGCAGCCAAGATTGGCCCGGGGGCAAGAAGAGCTCTAATGAAAAACTGTTTTTT. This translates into CASSQDWPGGKKSSNEKLFF.

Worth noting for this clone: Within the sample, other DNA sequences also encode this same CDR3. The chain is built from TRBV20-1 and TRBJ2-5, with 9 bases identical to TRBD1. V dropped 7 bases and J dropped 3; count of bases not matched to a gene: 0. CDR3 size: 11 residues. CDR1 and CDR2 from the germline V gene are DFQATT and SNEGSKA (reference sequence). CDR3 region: CSGTGEETQYF. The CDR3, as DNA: TGCAGTGGGACAGGGGAAGAGACCCAGTACTTC.

Written as DNA, the CDR3 is TGCGCCAGCAGCTTTTTTTCCGGGGAGAGCACAGATACGCAGTATTTT. Its protein is CASSFFSGESTDTQYF. The genes are TRBV5-1 and TRBJ2-3; the D gene is possibly TRBD2 (5 bases). The CDR3 is 16 residues long. Germline loops: CDR1 SGHRS, CDR2 YFSETQ. The V and J ends lost 2 bases and 0 bases respectively, with 13 bases between them.

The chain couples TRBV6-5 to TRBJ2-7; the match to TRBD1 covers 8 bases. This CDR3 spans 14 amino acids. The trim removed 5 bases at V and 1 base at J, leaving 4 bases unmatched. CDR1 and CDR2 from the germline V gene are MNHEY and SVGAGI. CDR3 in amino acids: CASSPTGDSYEQYF. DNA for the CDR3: TGTGCCAGCAGTCCGACAGGGGATTCCTACGAGCAGTACTTC.

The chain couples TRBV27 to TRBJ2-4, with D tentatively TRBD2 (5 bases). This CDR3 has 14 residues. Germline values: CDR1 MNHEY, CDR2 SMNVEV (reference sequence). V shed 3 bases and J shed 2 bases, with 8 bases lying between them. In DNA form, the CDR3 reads TGTGCCAGCAGTTTCGGAGGACCCAAAAACATTCAGTACTTC. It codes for CASSFGGPKNIQYF.

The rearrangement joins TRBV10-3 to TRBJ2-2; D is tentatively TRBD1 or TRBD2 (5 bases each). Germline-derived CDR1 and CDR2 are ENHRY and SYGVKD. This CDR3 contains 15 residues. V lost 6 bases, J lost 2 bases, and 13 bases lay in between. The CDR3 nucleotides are TGTGCCATCAGGGGGCACGGGGAAAACACCGGGGAGCTGTTTTTT. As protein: CAIRGHGENTGELFF.